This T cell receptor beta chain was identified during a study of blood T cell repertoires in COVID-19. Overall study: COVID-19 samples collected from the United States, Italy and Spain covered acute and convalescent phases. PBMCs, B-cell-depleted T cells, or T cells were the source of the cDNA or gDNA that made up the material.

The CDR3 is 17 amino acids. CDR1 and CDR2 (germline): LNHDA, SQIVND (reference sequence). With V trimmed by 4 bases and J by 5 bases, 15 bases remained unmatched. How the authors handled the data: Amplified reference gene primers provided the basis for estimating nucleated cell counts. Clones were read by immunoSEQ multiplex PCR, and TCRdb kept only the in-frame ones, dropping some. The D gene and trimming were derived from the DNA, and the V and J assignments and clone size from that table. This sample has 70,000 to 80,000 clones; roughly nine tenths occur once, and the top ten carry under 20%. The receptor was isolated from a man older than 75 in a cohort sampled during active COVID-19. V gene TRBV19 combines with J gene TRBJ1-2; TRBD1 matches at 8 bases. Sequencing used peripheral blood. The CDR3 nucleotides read TGTGCCAGTAGTACGATTCGTGGCAGGGGGCGCAGGTATGGCTACACCTTC. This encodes CASSTIRGRGRRYGYTF. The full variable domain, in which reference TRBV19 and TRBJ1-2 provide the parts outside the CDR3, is DGGITQSPKYLFRKEGQNVTLSCEQNLNHDAMYWYRQDPGQGLRLIYYSQIVNDFQKGDIAEGYSVSREKKESFPLTVTSAQKNPTAFYLCASSTIRGRGRRYGYTFGSGTRLTVV.